The rows below give T cell receptor beta chains drawn from one sample of a study of blood T cell repertoires in COVID-19. The repertoire was sequenced with immunoSEQ multiplex PCR; TCRdb's copy has only in-frame clones and lacks some. The table shows 120,000 to 150,000 clones, with about 90% occurring only once. The sequenced material came from peripheral blood. The receptor set was obtained from a woman of 80 years or more with acute or convalescent COVID-19. Each CDR3 is given without its conserved first and last residue. A D gene is named only where the DNA matches it firmly. Size values are once, few and many counts, or a class for expanded clones, and some rows have none.

D gene	V gene	clone size	CDR3 protein
NA	TRBV28	NA	ASSLSLALKTQY
TRBD1	TRBV6-5	NA	ASSGQGRTDTQY
NA	TRBV29-1	NA	SVAQSGNTIY
TRBD1	TRBV4-2	NA	ASSQNRGVGGEQY
TRBD2	TRBV5-8	NA	ASRLAGAGDTQY
TRBD1	TRBV5-4	NA	ASSEQGGENEKLF
NA	TRBV6-5	NA	ASSYSGQSNYGYT
TRBD2	TRBV18	NA	ASSRTSGTYNEQF
TRBD2	TRBV6-2/TRBV6-3	once	ASSYPRGGNTGELF
NA	TRBV19	once	ASRGDWNTEAF
TRBD1	TRBV2	NA	ASSGDSGGAAEAF
NA	TRBV11-3	NA	ASSTRQNSPLH
NA	TRBV7-9	NA	ASRAGTSFGELF
TRBD1	TRBV5-4	few	ASSFQGARIGNTIY
NA	TRBV7-9	few	ASSLVVYAEAF
TRBD1	TRBV23-1	NA	ASSQTAGTVSNQPQH
NA	TRBV9	NA	ASSSSRGNTIY
NA	TRBV20-1	NA	SASGPEAQY
NA	TRBV11-2	few	ASRLPQGKTGNTIY
NA	TRBV9	once	ASSVDRGLNTGELF
NA	TRBV19	NA	ASSPGSPRGNTEAF
NA	TRBV5-1	once	ASSFALSSYNEQF
TRBD1	TRBV3-1/TRBV3-2	NA	ASSQVGQPYGYT
NA	TRBV12-5	NA	ASGGGYHNSPLH
TRBD1	TRBV11-3	NA	ASSFGTGQGETQY
TRBD2	TRBV5-1	NA	ASSLTGGAYNEQF
NA	TRBV7-2	NA	ASSPQGYLNTDTQY
NA	TRBV12-3/TRBV12-4	NA	ASALLLNTEAF
NA	TRBV5-5	NA	ASSLVSGQNYGYT
NA	TRBV3-1/TRBV3-2	few	ASSQEPKPYYNEQF